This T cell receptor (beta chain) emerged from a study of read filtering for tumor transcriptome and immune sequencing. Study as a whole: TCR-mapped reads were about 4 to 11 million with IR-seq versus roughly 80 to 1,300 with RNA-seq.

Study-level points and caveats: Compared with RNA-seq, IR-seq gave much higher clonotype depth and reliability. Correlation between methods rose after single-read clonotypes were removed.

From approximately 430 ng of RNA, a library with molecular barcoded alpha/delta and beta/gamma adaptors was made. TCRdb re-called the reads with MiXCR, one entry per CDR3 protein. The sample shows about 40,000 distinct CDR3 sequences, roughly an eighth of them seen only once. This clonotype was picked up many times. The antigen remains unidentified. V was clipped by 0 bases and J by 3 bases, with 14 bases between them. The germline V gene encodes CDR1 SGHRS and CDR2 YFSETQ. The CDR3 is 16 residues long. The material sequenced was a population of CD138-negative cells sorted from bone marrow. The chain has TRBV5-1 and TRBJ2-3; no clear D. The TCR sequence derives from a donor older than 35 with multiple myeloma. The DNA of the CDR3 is TGCGCCAGCAGCTTGGATCTGGGGTTCGGGACAGATACGCAGTATTTT. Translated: CASSLDLGFGTDTQYF.